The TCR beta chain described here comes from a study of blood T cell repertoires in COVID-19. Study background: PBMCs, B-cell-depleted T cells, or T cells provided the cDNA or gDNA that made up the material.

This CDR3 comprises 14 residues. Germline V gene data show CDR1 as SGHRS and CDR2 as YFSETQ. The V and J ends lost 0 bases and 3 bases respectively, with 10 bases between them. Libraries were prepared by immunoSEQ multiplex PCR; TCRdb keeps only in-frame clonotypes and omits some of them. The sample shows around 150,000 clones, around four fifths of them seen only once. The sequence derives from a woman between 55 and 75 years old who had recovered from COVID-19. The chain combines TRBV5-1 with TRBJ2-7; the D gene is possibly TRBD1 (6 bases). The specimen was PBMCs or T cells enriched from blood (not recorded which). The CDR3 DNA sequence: TGCGCCAGCAGCTTGGTACAGGGAGACTACGAGCAGTACTTC. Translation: CASSLVQGDYEQYF.